Presented here are 31 T cell receptor beta chains from one specimen sequenced in a study of blood T cell repertoires in COVID-19. Clones were read by immunoSEQ multiplex PCR, and TCRdb kept only the in-frame ones, dropping some. The sample has roughly 120,000 clones, 88% seen once. The sample was peripheral blood. The receptors were sampled from a woman between 45 and 65 years old with acute or convalescent COVID-19.

V usage is TRBV5-1 and J usage is TRBJ1-1; tentative D call: TRBD1 (6 bases). Germline loops: CDR1 SGHRS, CDR2 YFSETQ. There are 15 residues in the CDR3. With 7 bases removed from V and 3 bases from J, the gap between germline ends came to 19 bases. The CDR3 reads CASGKGGSEDTEAFF. The CDR3, as DNA: TGCGCCAGCGGCAAGGGGGGGTCGGAGGACACTGAAGCTTTCTTT. Full variable domain (outside the CDR3, taken from reference TRBV5-1 and TRBJ1-1): KAGVTQTPRYLIKTRGQQVTLSCSPISGHRSVSWYQQTPGQGLQFLFEYFSETQRNKGNFPGRFSGRQFSNSRSEMNVSTLELGDSALYLCASGKGGSEDTEAFFGQGTRLTVV.

The gene calls are TRBV7-2 and TRBJ1-4, with D possibly TRBD1 on 6 matching bases. Germline V gene data show CDR1 as SGHTA and CDR2 as FQGNSA. CDR3 length: 15 amino acids. V lost 5 bases and J 4 bases, leaving 14 bases between the germline ends. CDR3 loop: CASSVTGNSNEKLFF. The CDR3 nucleotides are TGTGCCAGCAGCGTAACAGGGAATAGTAATGAAAAACTGTTTTTT.

The chain links TRBV5-5 to TRBJ2-1; 12 positions match TRBD2. V shed 3 bases and J 4 bases; nucleotides not matched to a gene: 2. CDR3 size: 15 residues. The germline V gene encodes CDR1 SGHKS and CDR2 YYEKEE (reference sequence). CDR3 coding DNA: TGTGCCAGCAGCTCGACTAGCGGGGGTTACAATGAGCAGTTCTTC. Protein product: CASSSTSGGYNEQFF.

Written as DNA, the CDR3 is TGTGCCATCAGTGGAGGCAGCGAGCAGTACTTC. Encoded protein: CAISGGSEQYF. This sequence joins TRBV10-3 and TRBJ2-7; no clear D. CDR1 and CDR2 (germline): ENHRY, SYGVKD. The CDR3 is made up of 11 amino acids. V gave up 4 bases and J gave up 6 bases, with 7 bases separating them.

The chain combines TRBV5-1 with TRBJ2-1; D is perhaps TRBD1 (6 bases). This CDR3 spans 14 amino acids. Per the germline V gene, CDR1 is SGHRS and CDR2 is YFSETQ. V lost 2 bases to trimming and J lost 9 bases, with 15 bases between them. The chain's CDR3 is CASSLERGLGEQFF. The CDR3 nucleotides read TGCGCCAGCAGCTTAGAAAGGGGGTTGGGTGAGCAGTTCTTC. Looking up the rest from reference TRBV5-1 and TRBJ2-1 gives the full variable domain: KAGVTQTPRYLIKTRGQQVTLSCSPISGHRSVSWYQQTPGQGLQFLFEYFSETQRNKGNFPGRFSGRQFSNSRSEMNVSTLELGDSALYLCASSLERGLGEQFFGPGTRLTVL.

V gene TRBV11-3 combines with J gene TRBJ2-1; 7 bases are a match to TRBD2. CDR1 is SGHNT and CDR2 is YENEEA in the germline V gene. V shed 5 bases and J 5 bases; nucleotides not matched to a gene: 9. The CDR3 covers 15 residues. This chain's CDR3 is CASSPTGLADNEQFF. DNA of the CDR3: TGTGCCAGCAGCCCGACGGGGCTAGCGGACAATGAGCAGTTCTTC.

The J gene is TRBJ2-1, the V gene TRBV5-1, with D tentatively TRBD2 (6 bases). V shed 0 bases and J shed 3 bases, with 10 bases lying between them. The CDR3 is 15 residues long. Germline loops: CDR1 SGHRS, CDR2 YFSETQ. The CDR3 DNA follows: TGCGCCAGCAGCTTGGGAGGCGGGAACTACAATGAGCAGTTCTTC. Protein sequence: CASSLGGGNYNEQFF.

In its sample, this clone was seen a few times. The chain carries TRBV19 and TRBJ2-3, with 8 bases aligning to TRBD1. This CDR3 comprises 15 residues. The germline V gene encodes CDR1 LNHDA and CDR2 SQIVND (reference sequence). V dropped 5 bases and J dropped 6; count of bases not matched to a gene: 10. As DNA, the CDR3 is TGTGCCAGTAGTCACCGTCGACAGGGGCGGGATACGCAGTATTTT. It is translated as CASSHRRQGRDTQYF.

The rearrangement uses TRBV18 and TRBJ2-5; 8 bases match TRBD2. The CDR3 totals 15 residues. The V segment lost 8 bases and the J segment 4 bases; nucleotides outside the gene matches: 12. In germline, CDR1 is KGHSH, CDR2 LQKENI. CDR3 residues: CASTTLSGSRETQYF. The DNA for the CDR3 is TGTGCCAGCACGACTTTAAGCGGGAGTCGAGAGACCCAGTACTTC.

This clone came up many times. The V and J genes are TRBV1 and TRBJ2-1; the table's D call, TRBD2, has no DNA check behind it. TRBV1 is given as a pseudogene. The CDR3 contains 14 residues. Here the CDR3 reads CTSSQGGTYNEQFF. The CDR3 DNA follows: TGCACCAGCAGCCAAGGCGGTACCTACAATGAGCAGTTCTTC.

The CDR3 sequence: CASSLVQGGQETQYF. The CDR3 region has the DNA TGCGCCAGCAGCTTGGTTCAGGGTGGTCAAGAGACCCAGTACTTC. The chain combines TRBV5-1 with TRBJ2-5; TRBD1 might be the D (5 bases). CDR3 length: 15 residues. Between the trimmed V and J ends, which lost 0 bases and 2 bases, there was a span of 11 bases. CDR1 and CDR2 (germline): SGHRS, YFSETQ.

CDR3 residues: CSVSQGLSNQPQHF. CDR3 bases: TGCAGCGTTTCACAGGGTTTGAGCAATCAGCCCCAGCATTTT. V is TRBV29-1 and J is TRBJ1-5, with D possibly matching TRBD1 (6 bases). This CDR3 contains 14 residues. Trimming cost V 5 bases and J 1 base, with 12 bases left between them. Germline lookup yields CDR1 SQVTM and CDR2 ANQGSEA.

The V gene is TRBV20-1, the J gene TRBJ2-1, with 8 bases that match TRBD2. This CDR3 is 17 amino acids long. Germline V gene sequence: CDR1 DFQATT, CDR2 SNEGSKA (reference sequence). The V segment lost 3 bases and the J segment 5 bases; nucleotides outside the gene matches: 15. CDR3 protein: CSASTSGLAGRHNEQFF. The CDR3, as DNA: TGCAGTGCTAGTACTTCTGGGCTAGCGGGTCGGCACAATGAGCAGTTCTTC.

The rearrangement uses TRBV19 and TRBJ1-1; tentative D call: TRBD1 (5 bases). Trimming left V 9 bases short and J 4 bases short, with 24 bases between. The CDR3 sequence is 16 residues long. Looked up from germline, CDR1 is LNHDA and CDR2 is SQIVND (reference sequence). The CDR3 loop reads CASKAYSGLGSTEAFF. CDR3 nucleotide sequence: TGTGCCAGCAAAGCGTATTCGGGGCTCGGGAGCACTGAAGCTTTCTTT.

The gene calls are TRBV28 and TRBJ2-3; D is undetermined. From germline, CDR1 is MDHEN and CDR2 SYDVKM. V was pared by 5 bases and J by 5 bases, with 20 bases between. CDR3 length: 16 residues. The DNA of the CDR3 is TGTGCCAGCAGTCCCGGCGGCCCCCGAGAGGTAGATACGCAGTATTTT. It translates to CASSPGGPREVDTQYF.

This chain links TRBV5-1 with TRBJ1-1; 7 nucleotides agree with TRBD1. Germline CDR1 SGHRS, CDR2 YFSETQ. This CDR3 is built from 17 residues. With V trimmed by 4 bases and J by 0 bases, 12 bases remained unmatched. The CDR3 reads CASSIGVLTGLNTEAFF. DNA for the CDR3: TGCGCCAGCAGCATTGGGGTTCTGACAGGGTTGAACACTGAAGCTTTCTTT. Full variable domain (outside the CDR3, taken from reference TRBV5-1 and TRBJ1-1): KAGVTQTPRYLIKTRGQQVTLSCSPISGHRSVSWYQQTPGQGLQFLFEYFSETQRNKGNFPGRFSGRQFSNSRSEMNVSTLELGDSALYLCASSIGVLTGLNTEAFFGQGTRLTVV.

The V call is TRBV5-1, the J call TRBJ2-3; 10 nucleotides line up with TRBD2. The J segment lost 4 bases and the V segment lost 0 bases, leaving 5 bases of the junction unmatched. The CDR3 consists of 16 residues. Germline CDR1 and CDR2: SGHRS and YFSETQ. This chain's CDR3 is CASSLGLAGGSDTQYF. The CDR3 nucleotides are TGCGCCAGCAGCTTGGGGTTAGCGGGAGGATCAGATACGCAGTATTTT.

V is TRBV10-3 and J is TRBJ2-1; 7 bases agree with TRBD1. V lost 8 bases, J lost 10 bases, and 8 bases stayed unmatched. Germline CDR1 ENHRY, CDR2 SYGVKD. The CDR3 runs 12 residues. CDR3 sequence: CAIGGQSNEQFF. The CDR3 DNA sequence: TGTGCCATCGGGGGACAGTCAAACGAGCAGTTCTTC.

The rearrangement uses TRBV4-2 and TRBJ2-1; 9 bases map to TRBD2. V shed 0 bases and J 13 bases; nucleotides not matched to a gene: 13. The germline V gene has CDR1 LGHNA and CDR2 YNFKEQ. The CDR3 is made up of 16 amino acids. In DNA form, the CDR3 reads TGTGCCAGCAGCCAAGATAGGGCGGGAGGGAGTTCTCATCAGTTCTTC. It codes for CASSQDRAGGSSHQFF.

V gene TRBV10-3 combines with J gene TRBJ2-5, with TRBD2 matching over 10 bases. Germline CDR1 ENHRY, CDR2 SYGVKD. The CDR3 is 17 residues long. V trimming: 10 bases; J trimming: 2 bases; junction bases outside the gene matches: 16. The CDR3 region is CATKAVGLAVGQETQYF. CDR3 DNA sequence: TGTGCCACCAAAGCTGTAGGACTAGCGGTAGGGCAAGAGACCCAGTACTTC.

The chain recombines TRBV5-6 with TRBJ1-6, with TRBD1 identical over 9 bases. The CDR3 is made up of 14 amino acids. Germline lookup yields CDR1 SGHDT and CDR2 YYEEEE. V was pared by 2 bases and J by 10 bases, with 4 bases of the junction left unmatched. CDR3 nucleotides: TGTGCCAGCAGCTTACAGGGGGCTGGGTCACCCCTCCACTTT. It specifies CASSLQGAGSPLHF.

The chain is built from TRBV4-2 and TRBJ1-1; weak D call: TRBD1 (5 bases). The V end lost 5 bases, the J end lost 0 bases, and 13 bases lay between the germline ends. The CDR3 contains 15 residues. Germline V CDR1 and CDR2: LGHNA, YNFKEQ. CDR3 residues: CASSTKTGVNTEAFF. In DNA form, the CDR3 reads TGTGCCAGCAGCACTAAAACAGGAGTGAACACTGAAGCTTTCTTT.

The chain links TRBV27 to TRBJ2-5; 13 nucleotides line up with TRBD2. V shed 4 bases and J 5 bases; nucleotides not matched to a gene: 4. The V gene's germline CDR1 is MNHEY and CDR2 SMNVEV (reference sequence). The CDR3 is 15 amino acids. In DNA, the CDR3 is TGTGCCAGCAGTTCCGGGACTAGCGGGACGGAGACCCAGTACTTC. This translates into CASSSGTSGTETQYF.

The CDR3: CASSVDPGTPKAFF. CDR3 DNA: TGTGCCAGCAGCGTAGATCCCGGGACTCCCAAAGCTTTCTTT. J is TRBJ1-1 and V is TRBV9; possibly TRBD1 for D (5 bases). The CDR3 is made up of 14 amino acids. CDR1 is SGDLS and CDR2 is YYNGEE in the germline V gene. V was cut by 0 bases and J by 9 bases, with 15 bases left in between.

V and J are TRBV27 and TRBJ1-1; D might be TRBD1 (5 bases). Trimming stripped 5 bases from V and 0 bases from J, with 16 bases between. Germline lookup yields CDR1 MNHEY and CDR2 SMNVEV (reference sequence). The CDR3 contains 16 residues. Here the CDR3 reads CASSPGRQRMNTEAFF. CDR3 nucleotide sequence: TGTGCCAGCAGTCCAGGCCGACAGCGCATGAACACTGAAGCTTTCTTT.

The chain recombines TRBV18 with TRBJ1-3, with no clear D. Germline V lookup: CDR1 KGHSH, CDR2 LQKENI. The CDR3 is 16 residues long. V dropped 1 base and J dropped 0 bases, with 10 bases sitting between them. CDR3: CASSPRSYSSGNTIYF. The CDR3 DNA follows: TGTGCCAGCTCACCACGATCCTATTCCTCTGGAAACACCATATATTTT.

The chain has TRBV30 and TRBJ2-7; a weak D match, TRBD1 (6 bases). CDR3 length: 12 amino acids. With 2 bases removed from V and 2 bases from J, the gap between germline ends came to 7 bases. CDR1 GTSNPN and CDR2 SVGIG come from the germline V gene (reference sequence). This chain's CDR3 is CAWSRTAYEQYF. The CDR3 DNA is TGTGCCTGGAGTAGGACAGCCTACGAGCAGTACTTC. Full variable domain (remainder filled in from reference TRBV30 and TRBJ2-7): SQTIHQWPATLVQPVGSPLSLECTVEGTSNPNLYWYRQAAGRGLQLLFYSVGIGQISSEVPQNLSASRPQDRQFILSSKKLLLSDSGFYLCAWSRTAYEQYFGPGTRLTVT.

The rearrangement links TRBV5-1 to TRBJ1-2; 7 bases agree with TRBD1. Germline V gene lookup returns CDR1 SGHRS and CDR2 YFSETQ. Germline trimming cut 0 bases from V and 2 bases from J; bases unmatched to any gene: 4. The CDR3 spans 15 residues. CDR3: CASSLGLQGNYGYTF. CDR3 nucleotide sequence: TGCGCCAGCAGCTTGGGTTTACAGGGGAACTATGGCTACACCTTC.

V usage is TRBV9 and J usage is TRBJ2-5, with 9 bases fitting TRBD2. The germline gives CDR1 SGDLS, CDR2 YYNGEE. With 0 bases clipped from V and 4 bases from J, the junction kept 4 bases outside the gene matches. The CDR3 contains 15 residues. CDR3 DNA: TGTGCCAGCAGCGTAGGGACTAGCGTTGGAGAGACCCAGTACTTC. Translated: CASSVGTSVGETQYF. Together with reference TRBV9 and TRBJ2-5, the CDR3 gives the full variable domain: DSGVTQTPKHLITATGQRVTLRCSPRSGDLSVYWYQQSLDQGLQFLIQYYNGEERAKGNILERFSAQQFPDLHSELNLSSLELGDSALYFCASSVGTSVGETQYFGPGTRLLVL.

The gene calls are TRBV2 and TRBJ1-6; D is uncertain. CDR3 length equals 14 residues. The V and J ends lost 5 bases and 10 bases respectively, with 15 bases between them. Looked up from germline, CDR1 is SNHLY and CDR2 is FYNNEI. The CDR3 here is CASSYLAAGSPLHF. The CDR3 DNA reads as TGTGCCAGCAGTTACCTCGCGGCTGGGTCACCCCTCCACTTT.

The V gene is TRBV5-6, the J gene TRBJ2-7; 10 nucleotides agree with TRBD1. The CDR3 length is 15 residues. V was clipped by 4 bases and J by 1 base; unmatched bases: 5. Germline V gene lookup returns CDR1 SGHDT and CDR2 YYEEEE. DNA for the CDR3: TGTGCCAGCAGCCGGACAGGGGGAATGTCCTACGAGCAGTACTTC. It yields the protein CASSRTGGMSYEQYF.